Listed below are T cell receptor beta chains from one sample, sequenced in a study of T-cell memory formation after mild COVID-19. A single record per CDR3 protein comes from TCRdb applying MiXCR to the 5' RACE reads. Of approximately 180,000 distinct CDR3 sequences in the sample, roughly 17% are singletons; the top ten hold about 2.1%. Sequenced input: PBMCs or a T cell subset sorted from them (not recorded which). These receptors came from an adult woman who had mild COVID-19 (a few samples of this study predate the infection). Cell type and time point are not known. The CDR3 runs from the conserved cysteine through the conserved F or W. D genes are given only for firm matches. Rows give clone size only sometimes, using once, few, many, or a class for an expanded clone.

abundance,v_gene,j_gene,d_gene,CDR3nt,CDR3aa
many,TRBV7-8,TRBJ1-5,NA,TGTGCCAGCAGCCTAAGTAATCAGCCCCAGCATTTT,CASSLSNQPQHF
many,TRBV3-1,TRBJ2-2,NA,TGTGCCAGTCAGCGAGGGGTCAACACCGGGGAGCTGTTTTTT,CASQRGVNTGELFF
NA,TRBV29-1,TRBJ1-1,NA,TGCAGCGTTGTTCGCCCGACTTATCACACGAACACTGAAGCTTTCTTT,CSVVRPTYHTNTEAFF
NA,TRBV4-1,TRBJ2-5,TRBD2,TGCGCCAGCAGCCAAGGACTAGCGGGGCCTCAAGAGACCCAGTACTTC,CASSQGLAGPQETQYF
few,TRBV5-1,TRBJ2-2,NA,TGCGCCAGCAGCTTGACTAGCTCCATCACCGGGGAGCTGTTTTTT,CASSLTSSITGELFF
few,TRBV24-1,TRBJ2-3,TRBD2,TGTGCCACCCGTCAGGGAGCGGGAACCACAGATACGCAGTATTTT,CATRQGAGTTDTQYF
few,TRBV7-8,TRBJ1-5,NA,TGTGCCAGCAGCCCCGGAAATCGGGTGCATCAGCCCCAGCATTTT,CASSPGNRVHQPQHF
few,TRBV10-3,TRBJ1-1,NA,TGTGCCATCAGTGTGGGAGGGCTTCGGACTGAAGCTTTCTTT,CAISVGGLRTEAFF
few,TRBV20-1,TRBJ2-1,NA,TGCAGTGCTAGAGATCGGATGCTAGCCGAGCAGTTCTTC,CSARDRMLAEQFF
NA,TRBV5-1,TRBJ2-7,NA,TGCGCCAGCAGCTCCCTTGGGGGAACCTACGAGCAGTACTTC,CASSSLGGTYEQYF
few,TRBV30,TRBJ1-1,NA,TGTGCCTACGGACAGTTTGAAGCTTTCTTT,CAYGQFEAFF
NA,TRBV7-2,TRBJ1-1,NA,TGTGCCAGCAGAGATGGGGGCCGCACTGAAGCTTTCTTT,CASRDGGRTEAFF
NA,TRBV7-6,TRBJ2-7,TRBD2,TGTGCCAGCAGCTTCCGGACTAGCGGGGACGAGCAGTACTTC,CASSFRTSGDEQYF
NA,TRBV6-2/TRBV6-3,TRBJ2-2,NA,TGTGCCAGCAGTTATGCAGAAAACACCGGGGAGCTGTTTTTT,CASSYAENTGELFF
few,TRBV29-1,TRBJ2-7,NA,TGCAGCGTTGAGGGGGATCTACGCGAGCAGTACTTC,CSVEGDLREQYF
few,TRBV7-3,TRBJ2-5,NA,TGTGCCAGCAGCCGCACGGGTGGGCAGTTAACGGAGACCCAGTACTTC,CASSRTGGQLTETQYF
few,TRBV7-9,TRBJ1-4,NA,TGTGCCAGCAGCCCCCCCTCGGGGAAGATGGTGGGAAAACTGTTTTTT,CASSPPSGKMVGKLFF
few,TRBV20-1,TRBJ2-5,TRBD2,TGCAGGGTAGATGGATGGGGACTAGCGAGTCCCCAAGAGACCCAGTACTTC,CRVDGWGLASPQETQYF
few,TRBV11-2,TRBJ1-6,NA,TGTGCCAGCAGCTTAATGCAGGGATCTTCACCCCTCCACTTT,CASSLMQGSSPLHF
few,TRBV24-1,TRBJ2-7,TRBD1,TGTGCCACCAGTGATTTGGGTGACAGGGCCTACGAGCAGTACTTC,CATSDLGDRAYEQYF
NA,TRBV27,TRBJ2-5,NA,TGTGCCAGCAGTTTCGGTTGGTCGGAGACCCAGTACTTC,CASSFGWSETQYF
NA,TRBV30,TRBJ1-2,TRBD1,TGTGCCTGGCGCCCGGGACAGGGGTTCTATGGCTACACCTTC,CAWRPGQGFYGYTF
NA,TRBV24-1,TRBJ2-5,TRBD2,TGTGCCACCAGTGATTATCGAGCGGGAGGGCCAGAGACCCAGTACTTC,CATSDYRAGGPETQYF